This passage covers 20 T cell receptor beta chains from one sample sequenced in a study of tumour-infiltrating T cells in Burkitt lymphoma. Sequenced by immunoSEQ multiplex PCR; TCRdb stores in-frame clones only, minus some. The table has 11,000 to 15,000 clones, roughly 73% seen once. Sequencing was performed on tumor tissue. These TCRs come from a human donor with diffuse large B-cell lymphoma.

This chain joins TRBV5-8 and TRBJ1-4; a weak D match, TRBD1 (6 bases). CDR1 is SGHTS, CDR2 YDEGEE, per germline. Deletions cut 3 bases from V and 7 bases from J, with 13 bases between. This CDR3 comprises 14 residues. CDR3 coding DNA: TGTGCCAGCAGCTCCAGGGGTTACGGTGAAAAACTGTTTTTT. It specifies CASSSRGYGEKLFF.

CDR3 in amino acids: CASRPGTDTQYF. CDR3 nucleotide sequence: TGCGCCAGCAGGCCGGGGACAGATACGCAGTATTTT. V usage is TRBV10-2 and J usage is TRBJ2-3; D may be TRBD2 (5 bases). CDR1 WSHSY and CDR2 SAAADI come from the germline V gene. The CDR3 loop spans 12 amino acids. V was shortened by 6 bases and J by 3 bases, with 7 bases between the two germline ends.

This clone is labeled medium-sized. The DNA of the CDR3 is TGTGCCAGCAGCCTCGGGGCCACCGGGGATACGCAGTATTTT. Protein sequence: CASSLGATGDTQYF. The chain joins TRBV9 to TRBJ2-3; D might be TRBD1 or TRBD2, each matching 5 bases. The CDR3 runs to 14 residues. The germline V gene has CDR1 SGDLS and CDR2 YYNGEE. V lost 4 bases, J lost 6 bases, and 15 bases lay in between.

This clone was seen only a few times. CDR3 amino acids: CASSYSRAGELFF. In nucleotides, the CDR3 is TGTGCCAGCAGTTACTCGAGGGCCGGGGAGCTGTTTTTT. V usage is TRBV6-6 and J usage is TRBJ2-2; tentatively, D is TRBD2 (5 bases). The V gene lost 0 bases and the J gene lost 6 bases, with 5 bases spanning the gap. CDR3 length: 13 residues. Per germline, CDR1 MNHNY and CDR2 SVGAGI (reference sequence).

The count of this clone is one. The gene calls are TRBV11-2 and TRBJ2-2; 8 positions agree with TRBD2. The CDR3 covers 16 residues. After removal of 4 bases from V and 2 bases from J, the junction contained 6 bases not matched to a gene. Germline V gene data show CDR1 as SGHAT and CDR2 as FQNNGV. Written as DNA, the CDR3 is TGTGCCAGCAGCTCTGGACTAGCAGGAAACACCGGGGAGCTGTTTTTT. It codes for CASSSGLAGNTGELFF.

The chain has TRBV11-3 and TRBJ2-1; a weak D match, TRBD1 (6 bases). The CDR3 spans 13 residues. CDR1 is SGHNT and CDR2 is YENEEA in the germline V gene. V dropped 3 bases and J dropped 8 bases, with 11 bases sitting between them. CDR3 amino acids: CASSFAGADEQFF. The DNA of the CDR3 is TGTGCCAGCAGCTTCGCAGGGGCCGATGAGCAGTTCTTC.

V is TRBV4-1 and J is TRBJ2-7, with D possibly being TRBD2 (6 bases). This CDR3 has 15 residues. The V gene's germline CDR1 is MGHRA and CDR2 YSYEKL. The germline V and J ends were trimmed by 1 base and 1 base, with 11 bases remaining between them. CDR3 region: CASSQVRDGSYEQYF. Written as DNA, the CDR3 is TGCGCCAGCAGCCAAGTGCGGGACGGATCCTACGAGCAGTACTTC.

This chain joins TRBV7-9 and TRBJ2-2, with D maybe TRBD1 (5 bases). The CDR3 is 18 amino acids. The germline CDR1 and CDR2 sequences are SEHNR and FQNEAQ (reference sequence). V gave up 2 bases and J gave up 6 bases, with 22 bases separating them. The CDR3 loop is CASSLLSQGQIFPGELFF. CDR3 bases: TGTGCCAGCAGCTTATTGTCCCAGGGCCAAATCTTTCCCGGGGAGCTGTTTTTT.

The chain links TRBV15 to TRBJ2-3; TRBD1 matches 12 bases. J lost 5 bases, V lost 1 base, and 13 bases had no gene match. The CDR3 has 19 residues. Germline-derived CDR1 and CDR2 are LNHNV and YYDKDF (reference sequence). The CDR3 is CATSRATGTGGAGRDTQYF. CDR3 DNA: TGTGCCACCAGCAGAGCGACCGGGACAGGGGGCGCGGGGAGAGATACGCAGTATTTT.

This chain uses TRBV29-1 with TRBJ2-1; D remains unclear. V dropped 6 bases and J dropped 7 bases, with 4 bases sitting between them. The CDR3 runs 9 residues. The germline gives CDR1 SQVTM, CDR2 ANQGSEA. DNA for the CDR3: TGCAGCGTAAGAAATGAGCAGTTCTTC. This translates into CSVRNEQFF.

The V and J genes are TRBV4-1 and TRBJ2-7, with unresolved D. Germline lookup yields CDR1 MGHRA and CDR2 YSYEKL. This CDR3 has 14 amino acids. V lost 3 bases and J 0 bases, leaving 9 bases between the germline ends. For the CDR3, the DNA is TGCGCCAGCAGCCAGACCCCCTCCTCCTACGAGCAGTACTTC. Its translation is CASSQTPSSYEQYF.

J is TRBJ1-1 and V is TRBV6-1; D unclear. The CDR3 runs to 12 residues. CDR1 is MNHNS, CDR2 SASEGT, per germline. Trimming took off 7 bases at V and 4 bases at J, with 10 bases between the two ends. CDR3 DNA sequence: TGTGCCAGCATCCTGGGGAGCACTGAAGCTTTCTTT. Its protein product is CASILGSTEAFF.

This sequence joins TRBV9 and TRBJ1-1; D gene ambiguous. The germline gives CDR1 SGDLS, CDR2 YYNGEE. V lost 0 bases to trimming and J lost 0 bases, with 12 bases between them. The CDR3 runs to 16 residues. CDR3 in amino acids: CASSVGLGIMNTEAFF. CDR3 nucleotide sequence: TGTGCCAGCAGCGTAGGGTTGGGGATAATGAACACTGAAGCTTTCTTT. Full variable domain (remainder filled in from reference TRBV9 and TRBJ1-1): DSGVTQTPKHLITATGQRVTLRCSPRSGDLSVYWYQQSLDQGLQFLIQYYNGEERAKGNILERFSAQQFPDLHSELNLSSLELGDSALYFCASSVGLGIMNTEAFFGQGTRLTVV.

The V gene is TRBV7-9, the J gene TRBJ2-1; possibly TRBD1 or TRBD2 for D (5 bases each). CDR1 and CDR2 (germline): SEHNR, FQNEAQ (reference sequence). With 8 bases removed from V and 0 bases from J, the gap between germline ends came to 20 bases. This CDR3 has 17 amino acids. CDR3 loop: CASLVPPGPDSYNEQFF. CDR3 nucleotide sequence: TGTGCCAGCTTGGTACCCCCGGGACCGGACTCCTACAATGAGCAGTTCTTC.

Concerning this clone itself: Mismatch with germline at one junction end may stem from a read error. The genes are TRBV29-1 and TRBJ1-2, with a tentative D call TRBD1 (5 bases). The CDR3 is 11 amino acids. Germline V gives CDR1 SQVTM, CDR2 ANQGSEA. CDR3 sequence: CSAFIRALPYF. DNA of the CDR3: TGCAGCGCCTTTATCAGGGCTCTCCCGTACTTC.

Regarding this clone: Relative to the germline gene, one junction end is altered; a read error may explain this. The CDR3 nucleotides read TGTGCCAGTAGTACGTCCCTCCCTCGGGACTCCCTGGGTTTT. Protein: CASSTSLPRDSLGF. The rearrangement links TRBV19 to TRBJ1-5; TRBD1 is a possible D gene (5 bases). CDR1 and CDR2 from the germline V gene are LNHDA and SQIVND (reference sequence). The CDR3 runs 14 residues.

V and J are TRBV6-1 and TRBJ1-2, with 7 bases that match TRBD1. The CDR3 covers 16 residues. J was trimmed by 2 bases and V by 4 bases; bases with no gene match: 10. Looked up from germline, CDR1 is MNHNS and CDR2 is SASEGT. DNA for the CDR3: TGTGCCAGCAGTGCATGGGGTGGCAGGGGGAACTATGGCTACACCTTC. Protein sequence: CASSAWGGRGNYGYTF.

This chain uses TRBV6-1 with TRBJ1-5; possible D gene TRBD1, 5 bases. Deletions cut 1 base from V and 2 bases from J, with 9 bases between. The CDR3 is made up of 15 amino acids. Germline lookup yields CDR1 MNHNS and CDR2 SASEGT. This CDR3 reads CASSEGGFGNQPQHF. CDR3 DNA sequence: TGTGCCAGCAGTGAAGGGGGGTTTGGCAATCAGCCCCAGCATTTT.

This clone appeared a few times. This chain connects TRBV27 to TRBJ1-1; TRBD1 matches 8 bases. Germline V gene data show CDR1 as MNHEY and CDR2 as SMNVEV (reference sequence). The CDR3 extends over 14 amino acids. V was clipped by 5 bases and J by 4 bases; unmatched bases: 6. The CDR3 DNA is TGTGCCAGCAGTGCCACAGGGGGGGGCACTGAAGCTTTCTTT. Translating gives CASSATGGGTEAFF.

V and J are TRBV4-2 and TRBJ2-1; TRBD2 aligns across 8 bases. The germline CDR1 and CDR2 sequences are LGHNA and YNFKEQ. This CDR3 comprises 21 residues. The J segment lost 0 bases and the V segment lost 1 base, leaving 17 bases of the junction unmatched. The CDR3 bases are TGTGCCAGCAGCCAAGCCCCAAGATACGCAGCGGGAGTCAGCTCCTACAATGAGCAGTTCTTC. Its translation is CASSQAPRYAAGVSSYNEQFF.